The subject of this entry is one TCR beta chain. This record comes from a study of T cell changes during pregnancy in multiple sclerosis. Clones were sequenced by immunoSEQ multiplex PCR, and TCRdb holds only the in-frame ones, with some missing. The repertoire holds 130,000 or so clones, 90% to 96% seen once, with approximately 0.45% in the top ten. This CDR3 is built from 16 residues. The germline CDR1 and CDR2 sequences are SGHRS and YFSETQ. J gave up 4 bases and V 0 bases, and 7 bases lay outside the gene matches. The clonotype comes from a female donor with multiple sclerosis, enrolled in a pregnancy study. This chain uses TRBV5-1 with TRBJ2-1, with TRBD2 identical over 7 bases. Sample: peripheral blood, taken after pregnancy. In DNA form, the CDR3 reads TGCGCCAGCAGCTTGGCCGCGGGAGTGGAATACAATGAGCAGTTCTTC. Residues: CASSLAAGVEYNEQFF.